The 30 T cell receptor beta chains listed next were all sequenced from one sample in a study of OX40 agonist ivuxolimab in advanced cancers. Assay used: immunoSEQ multiplex PCR; TCRdb lists only in-frame clones, some missing. Seen here are 98,000 or so clones, approximately 80% observed once, and the top ten hold almost 1.5%. Sample: CD4+ or CD8+ T cells sorted from blood, taken in a trial of the OX40 agonist ivuxolimab. Receptor source: an adult with an advanced solid tumor such as melanoma, head and neck, liver or kidney cancer.

A word on this clone: An end of the junction differs from the germline gene, which may be a read error. The chain joins TRBV28 to TRBJ2-5; tentatively, D is TRBD1 or TRBD2 (6 bases each). The germline V gene encodes CDR1 MDHEN and CDR2 SYDVKM. CDR3 length: 14 amino acids. Here the CDR3 reads CASSLWGAQGTQYF. CDR3 DNA: TGTGCCAGCAGTTTGTGGGGGGCCCAAGGGACCCAGTACTTC.

This chain uses TRBV11-3 with TRBJ2-1, with D perhaps matching TRBD2 (7 bases). The V and J ends lost 3 bases and 10 bases respectively, with 13 bases between them. The CDR3 has 13 residues. Germline loops: CDR1 SGHNT, CDR2 YENEEA. CDR3 sequence reads: CASSFRRGAEQFF. In nucleotides, the CDR3 is TGTGCCAGCAGCTTCCGTCGGGGGGCCGAGCAGTTCTTC.

This chain links TRBV5-5 with TRBJ1-5; D not certain. Trimming took 4 bases from V and 2 from J, leaving 16 bases between them. The germline CDR1 and CDR2 sequences are SGHKS and YYEKEE (reference sequence). The CDR3 has 16 residues. In nucleotides, the CDR3 is TGTGCCAGCAGCCCAGCGGGCCCGCGGGGCAATCAGCCCCAGCATTTT. Translating gives CASSPAGPRGNQPQHF.

The chain employs TRBV7-6 and TRBJ1-3; maybe TRBD1 (5 bases). The germline V gene has CDR1 SGHVS and CDR2 FNYEAQ. There are 13 residues in the CDR3. V was trimmed by 5 bases and J by 16 bases, leaving 21 bases between them. CDR3 protein: CASSPRSGDPSYF. The CDR3 region has the DNA TGTGCCAGCAGCCCCCGTAGCGGGGACCCCTCTTATTTT.

The chain carries TRBV4-3 and TRBJ2-7; the match to TRBD1 covers 9 bases. This CDR3 spans 17 amino acids. The trim removed 3 bases at V and 2 bases at J, leaving 11 bases unmatched. Germline V gene data show CDR1 as LGHNA and CDR2 as YSLEER. DNA of the CDR3: TGCGCCAGCAGCCAGGCACTTCGGGGACAGGGAGCCTACGAGCAGTACTTC. This translates into CASSQALRGQGAYEQYF.

The chain employs TRBV28 and TRBJ1-1; weak D call: TRBD1 (6 bases). CDR3 length: 14 residues. Trimming removed 6 bases from V and 8 bases from J, with 19 bases in between. In germline, CDR1 is MDHEN, CDR2 SYDVKM. The CDR3 coding sequence is TGTGCCAGCAGGAAGACAGGTCTCAAATTAGAAGCTTTCTTT. It yields the protein CASRKTGLKLEAFF.

The CDR3 loop reads CASSGMGMNTEAFF. The CDR3 DNA reads as TGTGCCAGCAGTGGGATGGGAATGAACACTGAAGCTTTCTTT. The rearrangement joins TRBV7-2 to TRBJ1-1; D remains ambiguous. Germline V gives CDR1 SGHTA, CDR2 FQGNSA. The CDR3 length is 14 residues. Trimming cost V 6 bases and J 0 bases, with 11 bases left between them.

V and J are TRBV15 and TRBJ1-5; the D is unclear. Trimming left V 1 base short and J 8 bases short, with 12 bases between. The CDR3 has 14 amino acids. Germline V CDR1 and CDR2: LNHNV, YYDKDF (reference sequence). The CDR3 nucleotides are TGTGCCACCAGCAGAGGAAGTAGCGCGGAGCCCCAGCATTTT. It codes for CATSRGSSAEPQHF. The whole variable domain, remainder taken from reference TRBV15 and TRBJ1-5, is DAMVIQNPRYQVTQFGKPVTLSCSQTLNHNVMYWYQQKSSQAPKLLFHYYDKDFNNEADTPDNFQSRRPNTSFCFLDIRSPGLGDTAMYLCATSRGSSAEPQHFGDGTRLSIL.

This clone appeared a single time. V and J are TRBV28 and TRBJ2-1; TRBD2 agrees at 7 bases. J gave up 6 bases and V 7 bases, and 9 bases lay outside the gene matches. CDR1 is MDHEN and CDR2 is SYDVKM in the germline V gene. The CDR3 sequence is 14 residues long. The CDR3 sequence is CASNPHGGGNEQFF. CDR3 in DNA: TGTGCCAGCAATCCCCATGGCGGGGGCAATGAGCAGTTCTTC.

This clone was seen only a few times. This chain joins TRBV18 and TRBJ1-1, with no clear D. This CDR3 is built from 15 residues. Germline CDR1 reads KGHSH; CDR2 reads LQKENI. V shed 0 bases and J shed 1 base, with 9 bases lying between them. The CDR3 sequence: CASSPPSRANTEAFF. The DNA of the CDR3 is TGTGCCAGCTCACCACCGTCCCGGGCGAACACTGAAGCTTTCTTT.

The rearrangement joins TRBV6-5 to TRBJ2-7; perhaps TRBD2 as D (6 bases). The V gene's germline CDR1 is MNHEY and CDR2 SVGAGI. V lost 4 bases and J 2 bases, leaving 12 bases between the germline ends. This CDR3 comprises 14 residues. The CDR3: CASSLDYGTYEQYF. The DNA for the CDR3 is TGTGCCAGCAGTTTGGACTATGGGACCTACGAGCAGTACTTC.

This clone is a singleton in its sample. The chain joins TRBV19 to TRBJ1-4; no clear D gene. V was shortened by 3 bases and J by 7 bases, with 6 bases between the two germline ends. The V gene's germline CDR1 is LNHDA and CDR2 SQIVND (reference sequence). The CDR3 has 12 residues. CDR3 coding DNA: TGTGCCAGTAGTATGTCGTTTGAAAAACTGTTTTTT. Residues: CASSMSFEKLFF.

The chain uses TRBV2 and TRBJ1-2; TRBD1 aligns across 7 bases. CDR3 length equals 14 residues. V lost 4 bases and J lost 8; bases outside the gene matches: 10. CDR1 is SNHLY, CDR2 FYNNEI, per germline. The CDR3 reads CASSGFPGTAGYTF. The CDR3 DNA reads TGTGCCAGCAGTGGCTTCCCCGGGACAGCCGGCTACACCTTC.

The CDR3 DNA reads TGTGCCAGCAGTAGGACCCCGACAGGGTTGGAGACCCAGTACTTC. This sequence encodes CASSRTPTGLETQYF. V gene TRBV27 combines with J gene TRBJ2-5, with 7 bases identical to TRBD1. The germline V gene has CDR1 MNHEY and CDR2 SMNVEV (reference sequence). Trimming removed 5 bases from V and 5 bases from J; junction bases left unmatched: 11. The CDR3 is made up of 15 amino acids.

This rearrangement joins TRBV4-1 to TRBJ1-3; TRBD1 matches 7 bases. Germline trimming cut 0 bases from V and 6 bases from J; bases unmatched to any gene: 5. CDR1 MGHRA and CDR2 YSYEKL come from the germline V gene. This CDR3 is built from 15 residues. The CDR3 here is CASSQEGQNQNTIYF. In DNA, the CDR3 is TGCGCCAGCAGCCAAGAGGGACAGAATCAAAACACCATATATTTT.

This chain joins TRBV6-1 and TRBJ2-3, with D perhaps given as TRBD1 or TRBD2 (5 bases each). The CDR3 consists of 14 residues. V lost 7 bases and J lost 8, with 19 bases in between. The germline CDR1 and CDR2 sequences are MNHNS and SASEGT. The CDR3 bases are TGTGCCAGCATGAAGTCAACAGGCGGGTCTACGCAGTATTTT. It codes for CASMKSTGGSTQYF.

On this clone itself: Mismatch with germline at one junction end may stem from a read error. The J gene is TRBJ1-1, the V gene TRBV7-9; D call uncertain. The length of the CDR3 is 15 residues. Germline loops: CDR1 SEHNR, CDR2 FQNEAQ (reference sequence). For the CDR3, the DNA is TGTGCCAGCAGGTTAGGGTCTGATCCTCCGGGTGAAGCTTTCTTT. Encoded protein: CASRLGSDPPGEAFF.

This chain uses TRBV5-4 with TRBJ2-5; D possibly corresponds to TRBD2 (6 bases). This CDR3 has 14 amino acids. V shed 4 bases and J shed 5 bases, with 15 bases lying between them. CDR1 and CDR2 (germline): SGHNT, YYREEE (reference sequence). The CDR3 spells CASSRALEGETQYF. The CDR3 DNA sequence: TGTGCCAGCAGCCGGGCCTTGGAGGGGGAGACCCAGTACTTC.

This chain links TRBV7-8 with TRBJ1-3; D is undetermined. This CDR3 spans 15 amino acids. The V end was cut by 1 base, the J end by 0 bases, with 7 bases between. Germline V gene sequence: CDR1 SGHVS, CDR2 FQNEAQ. The DNA for the CDR3 is TGTGCCAGCAGCTTAGACGAGTCCTCTGGAAACACCATATATTTT. Its translation is CASSLDESSGNTIYF.

This chain uses TRBV7-7 with TRBJ2-5; the D gene is possibly TRBD2 (6 bases). The CDR3 covers 14 residues. The germline CDR1 and CDR2 sequences are SSHAT and FNYEAQ (reference sequence). V was shortened by 1 base and J by 1 base, with 7 bases between the two germline ends. This CDR3 reads CASSLVGGQETQYF. The CDR3 region has the DNA TGTGCCAGCAGCTTAGTGGGGGGCCAAGAGACCCAGTACTTC.

The CDR3 nucleotides read TGTGCCAGCAGCTTGGTAAATAGCGAGCAGTACTTC. It translates to CASSLVNSEQYF. This chain links TRBV5-4 with TRBJ2-7; D is undetermined. This CDR3 spans 12 amino acids. The germline gives CDR1 SGHNT, CDR2 YYREEE (reference sequence). V lost 0 bases and J 6 bases, leaving 7 bases between the germline ends.

The chain links TRBV9 to TRBJ1-1; 9 nucleotides match TRBD1. CDR1 is SGDLS and CDR2 is YYNGEE in the germline V gene. Trimming removed 4 bases from V and 7 bases from J; junction bases left unmatched: 11. The CDR3 loop spans 15 amino acids. The CDR3 bases are TGTGCCAGCAGCACGGGACAGGGAGGGCCCATTGAAGCTTTCTTT. This codes for CASSTGQGGPIEAFF.

The chain recombines TRBV7-2 with TRBJ2-3, with 11 bases matching TRBD2. The V gene's germline CDR1 is SGHTA and CDR2 FQGNSA. This CDR3 spans 15 amino acids. V was pared by 3 bases and J by 2 bases, with 1 base of the junction left unmatched. The CDR3: CASSLGLADTDTQYF. CDR3 DNA sequence: TGTGCCAGCAGCTTGGGACTAGCGGACACAGATACGCAGTATTTT.

The gene calls are TRBV28 and TRBJ1-3; 7 bases are a match to TRBD1. CDR3 length: 15 amino acids. Germline CDR1 and CDR2: MDHEN and SYDVKM. After removal of 5 bases from V and 0 bases from J, the junction contained 4 bases not matched to a gene. The CDR3 loop is CASSGRDSSGNTIYF. In nucleotides, the CDR3 is TGTGCCAGCAGTGGCCGGGACAGCTCTGGAAACACCATATATTTT.

The rearrangement joins TRBV27 to TRBJ2-1; D ambiguous. The CDR3 runs to 16 residues. Germline values: CDR1 MNHEY, CDR2 SMNVEV (reference sequence). Trimming removed 7 bases from V and 4 bases from J, with 20 bases in between. The DNA of the CDR3 is TGTGCCAGCAAATTGGTAGGGTCGACACCGTACAATGAGCAGTTCTTC. Its protein product is CASKLVGSTPYNEQFF.

V and J are TRBV11-3 and TRBJ2-3; TRBD2 matches at 9 bases. Germline assignment: CDR1 SGHNT and CDR2 YENEEA. The CDR3 sequence is 16 residues long. J gave up 0 bases and V 1 base, and 2 bases lay outside the gene matches. In DNA form, the CDR3 reads TGTGCCAGCAGCTTAGTCCTAGCGGGGAGCACAGATACGCAGTATTTT. Translation gives CASSLVLAGSTDTQYF.

V and J are TRBV28 and TRBJ2-1; no reliable D call. Trimming removed 4 bases from V and 1 base from J, with 17 bases in between. The CDR3 sequence is 17 residues long. Germline assignment: CDR1 MDHEN and CDR2 SYDVKM. This chain's CDR3 is CASSWFRDGDSYNEQFF. CDR3 sequence (DNA): TGTGCCAGCAGTTGGTTCCGTGACGGTGATTCCTACAATGAGCAGTTCTTC. The variable domain in full, with the rest retrieved from reference TRBV28 and TRBJ2-1, is DVKVTQSSRYLVKRTGEKVFLECVQDMDHENMFWYRQDPGLGLRLIYFSYDVKMKEKGDIPEGYSVSREKKERFSLILESASTNQTSMYLCASSWFRDGDSYNEQFFGPGTRLTVL.

The V gene is TRBV18, the J gene TRBJ2-2; D possibly corresponds to TRBD1 (6 bases). This CDR3 region has 21 residues. Trimming shortened V by 2 bases and J by 4 bases, and 29 bases separated the two germline ends. The germline CDR1 and CDR2 sequences are KGHSH and LQKENI. CDR3 region: CASSPGGQSKEYSAFTGELFF. The CDR3 coding sequence is TGTGCCAGCTCACCAGGCGGACAGAGTAAGGAGTATAGCGCCTTCACCGGGGAGCTGTTTTTT.

This clone came up once. The chain has TRBV30 and TRBJ1-4, with TRBD1 matching 10 bases. The V gene's germline CDR1 is GTSNPN and CDR2 SVGIG (reference sequence). The junction had 5 bases not matched to a gene; V was cut back by 3 bases and J by 7 bases. CDR3 length: 14 amino acids. CDR3 amino acids: CAWRGDRGREKLFF. CDR3 nucleotides: TGTGCCTGGAGGGGGGACAGGGGACGTGAAAAACTGTTTTTT. The variable domain in full, completed from reference TRBV30 and TRBJ1-4, reads SQTIHQWPATLVQPVGSPLSLECTVEGTSNPNLYWYRQAAGRGLQLLFYSVGIGQISSEVPQNLSASRPQDRQFILSSKKLLLSDSGFYLCAWRGDRGREKLFFGSGTQLSVL.

This sequence joins TRBV5-8 and TRBJ2-1; D may be TRBD2 (6 bases). The CDR3 is 15 amino acids. V was trimmed by 4 bases and J by 3 bases, leaving 14 bases between them. CDR1 SGHTS and CDR2 YDEGEE come from the germline V gene. For the CDR3, the DNA is TGTGCCAGCAGCCGAGGGACTCCAAGCTACAATGAGCAGTTCTTC. Amino acid sequence: CASSRGTPSYNEQFF.